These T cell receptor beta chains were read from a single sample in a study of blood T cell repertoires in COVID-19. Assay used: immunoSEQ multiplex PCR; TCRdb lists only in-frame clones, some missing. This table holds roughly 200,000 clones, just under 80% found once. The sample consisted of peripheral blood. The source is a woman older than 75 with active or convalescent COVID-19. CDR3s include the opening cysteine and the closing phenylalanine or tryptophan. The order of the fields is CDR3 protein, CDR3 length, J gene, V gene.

CDR3 protein: CASSLGGRRGYHSNQPQHF
CDR3 length: 19
J gene: TRBJ1-5
V gene: TRBV5-4

CDR3 protein: CASSPGLAGSSYTQYF
CDR3 length: 16
J gene: TRBJ2-3
V gene: TRBV4-1

CDR3 protein: CAHLRGTTYTDTQYF
CDR3 length: 15
J gene: TRBJ2-3
V gene: TRBV5-1

CDR3 protein: CASSSETARTGGASYGYTF
CDR3 length: 19
J gene: TRBJ1-2
V gene: TRBV27

CDR3 protein: CASRQSSGTDTQYF
CDR3 length: 14
J gene: TRBJ2-3
V gene: TRBV2

CDR3 protein: CASSFTSRGREQYF
CDR3 length: 14
J gene: TRBJ2-7
V gene: TRBV5-1

CDR3 protein: CASSVDGGTYNEQFF
CDR3 length: 15
J gene: TRBJ2-1
V gene: TRBV9

CDR3 protein: CASSLEPGQNNSPLHF
CDR3 length: 16
J gene: TRBJ1-6
V gene: TRBV7-6

CDR3 protein: CASSPRRSVNQPQHF
CDR3 length: 15
J gene: TRBJ1-5
V gene: TRBV10-1

CDR3 protein: CASSGQGTMNTEAFF
CDR3 length: 15
J gene: TRBJ1-1
V gene: TRBV18

CDR3 protein: CASSLPQDISSEAFF
CDR3 length: 15
J gene: TRBJ1-1
V gene: TRBV5-4

CDR3 protein: CASSLGPDSPLHF
CDR3 length: 13
J gene: TRBJ1-6
V gene: TRBV7-8

CDR3 protein: CASSRRLAGGLLTDTQYF
CDR3 length: 18
J gene: TRBJ2-3
V gene: TRBV7-8

CDR3 protein: CASSERGGGYNEQFF
CDR3 length: 15
J gene: TRBJ2-1
V gene: TRBV2

CDR3 protein: CASEGIRGSTGELFF
CDR3 length: 15
J gene: TRBJ2-2
V gene: TRBV6-5

CDR3 protein: CASSWATSGDNEQFF
CDR3 length: 15
J gene: TRBJ2-1
V gene: TRBV27

CDR3 protein: CAISARVEETQYF
CDR3 length: 13
J gene: TRBJ2-5
V gene: TRBV10-3

CDR3 protein: CASSRGTSGGNSPYEQYF
CDR3 length: 18
J gene: TRBJ2-7
V gene: TRBV7-6

CDR3 protein: CASSYPGGEQFF
CDR3 length: 12
J gene: TRBJ2-1
V gene: TRBV6-2/TRBV6-3

CDR3 protein: CASSSPGTGTDTQYF
CDR3 length: 15
J gene: TRBJ2-3
V gene: TRBV5-4

CDR3 protein: CSASDGGVLLAKNIQYF
CDR3 length: 17
J gene: TRBJ2-4
V gene: TRBV20-1

CDR3 protein: CASSHHGGAKNIQYF
CDR3 length: 15
J gene: TRBJ2-4
V gene: TRBV4-3

CDR3 protein: CASSVPSPMGGSNTF
CDR3 length: 15
J gene: TRBJ1-2
V gene: TRBV5-6

CDR3 protein: CASTRGGVLGNEQFF
CDR3 length: 15
J gene: TRBJ2-1
V gene: TRBV2

CDR3 protein: CASSGGAINEQFF
CDR3 length: 13
J gene: TRBJ2-1
V gene: TRBV2

CDR3 protein: CASSPPVQSGGPAYGYTF
CDR3 length: 18
J gene: TRBJ1-2
V gene: TRBV18

CDR3 protein: CASRLGLAGQETQYF
CDR3 length: 15
J gene: TRBJ2-5
V gene: TRBV5-4

CDR3 protein: CASRSLGEGSPLHF
CDR3 length: 14
J gene: TRBJ1-6
V gene: TRBV7-9

CDR3 protein: CASSPGQGAWNSPLHF
CDR3 length: 16
J gene: TRBJ1-6
V gene: TRBV27

CDR3 protein: CAWVYYRGHGYTF
CDR3 length: 13
J gene: TRBJ1-2
V gene: TRBV30

CDR3 protein: CASSEEGGQYNEQFF
CDR3 length: 15
J gene: TRBJ2-1
V gene: TRBV2

CDR3 protein: CSAVRDRNTEAFF
CDR3 length: 13
J gene: TRBJ1-1
V gene: TRBV29-1

CDR3 protein: CASSRNTEAFF
CDR3 length: 11
J gene: TRBJ1-1
V gene: TRBV5-1

CDR3 protein: CASSLGPRGGTGELFF
CDR3 length: 16
J gene: TRBJ2-2
V gene: TRBV7-8

CDR3 protein: CASSFPIGDSLYGYTF
CDR3 length: 16
J gene: TRBJ1-2
V gene: TRBV28

CDR3 protein: CASRTTSGTYNEQFF
CDR3 length: 15
J gene: TRBJ2-1
V gene: TRBV19

CDR3 protein: CAIQGSTNTEAFF
CDR3 length: 13
J gene: TRBJ1-1
V gene: TRBV10-3

CDR3 protein: CASSLPGPWRANEKLFF
CDR3 length: 17
J gene: TRBJ1-4
V gene: TRBV11-3

CDR3 protein: CASSGPGAGELFF
CDR3 length: 13
J gene: TRBJ2-2
V gene: TRBV25-1

CDR3 protein: CASSQDYNFFYGYTF
CDR3 length: 15
J gene: TRBJ1-2
V gene: TRBV4-2

CDR3 protein: CASSIDPSSGYTF
CDR3 length: 13
J gene: TRBJ1-2
V gene: TRBV19

CDR3 protein: CAIGSGGRGNSPLHF
CDR3 length: 15
J gene: TRBJ1-6
V gene: TRBV10-3

CDR3 protein: CAWRGGKGSPLHF
CDR3 length: 13
J gene: TRBJ1-6
V gene: TRBV30

CDR3 protein: CATLRTGTDTQYF
CDR3 length: 13
J gene: TRBJ2-3
V gene: TRBV11-2

CDR3 protein: CASSRLRTGTADYEQYF
CDR3 length: 17
J gene: TRBJ2-7
V gene: TRBV4-1

CDR3 protein: CASSFAGPSYEQYF
CDR3 length: 14
J gene: TRBJ2-7
V gene: TRBV5-6

CDR3 protein: CASSLAGGAGAGYTF
CDR3 length: 15
J gene: TRBJ1-2
V gene: TRBV7-8

CDR3 protein: CASRLDRAAFTEAFF
CDR3 length: 15
J gene: TRBJ1-1
V gene: TRBV27

CDR3 protein: CASRDLAGGYNEQFF
CDR3 length: 15
J gene: TRBJ2-1
V gene: TRBV19

CDR3 protein: CASSLGQGVIEMNTEAFF
CDR3 length: 18
J gene: TRBJ1-1
V gene: TRBV5-1

CDR3 protein: CATSGPRQGATEAFF
CDR3 length: 15
J gene: TRBJ1-1
V gene: TRBV24-1

CDR3 protein: CASSLLRGYSGANVLTF
CDR3 length: 17
J gene: TRBJ2-6
V gene: TRBV7-9

CDR3 protein: CASSLGRGFYNEQFF
CDR3 length: 15
J gene: TRBJ2-1
V gene: TRBV5-1

CDR3 protein: CSASGLAGDSYNEQFF
CDR3 length: 16
J gene: TRBJ2-1
V gene: TRBV20-1

CDR3 protein: CASSLGGRGNSPLHF
CDR3 length: 15
J gene: TRBJ1-6
V gene: TRBV5-6